This T cell receptor beta chain derives from a study of shared clonotypes between healthy human individuals. Study-wide findings and caveats: Apart from blood, nothing was sampled; tissue repertoires likely differ.

Germline CDR1 SGHTA, CDR2 FQGTGA. The V gene end was trimmed by 5 bases and the J gene end by 3 bases; junction bases not matched to a gene: 3. The CDR3 consists of 13 residues. The naive CD8 population came from CD45RO-negative cells selected for CCR7, without terminally differentiated effector memory CD45RA+ cells. The assay ran at deep level. The repertoire was sequenced with immunoSEQ multiplex PCR; TCRdb's copy has only in-frame clones and lacks some. This sample yields about 2,100,000 clones, of which about 93% are seen a single time; roughly 1.8% belongs to the top ten. With respect to this clone: Its matching antigen is unknown.

The specimen was naive CD8+ T cells from PBMCs. V usage is TRBV7-3 and J usage is TRBJ2-7, with 8 bases lining up with TRBD1. The sequence was obtained from a man aged 18 to 29 in good health. Some clones in this sample may be carry-over from other donors' samples. CDR3 in DNA: TGTGCCAGCAGCGCGGACAGGGACTACGAGCAGTACTTC. It translates to CASSADRDYEQYF.